The entry below gives a single T cell receptor beta chain sequence along with its context. Described treatment: preoperative locoregional IRX-2 cytokine immunotherapy. This specimen comes from a study of preoperative IRX-2 immunotherapy in early breast cancer. The CDR3 is made up of 17 amino acids. The trim removed 5 bases at V and 0 bases at J, leaving 10 bases unmatched. CDR1 and CDR2 from the germline V gene are MNHGY and SAAAGT. Assay: immunoSEQ multiplex PCR; the TCRdb copy retains only in-frame clones and omits some. The table includes around 25,000 clones, roughly four fifths detected once. Source: lymph node tissue, taken after IRX-2 immunotherapy. The TCR comes from a human donor with breast cancer. The V and J genes are TRBV6-8 and TRBJ1-5; TRBD1 agrees at 7 bases. The CDR3 nucleotides are TGTGCCAGCAGTGCGACAGGGAACCGCTATAGCAATCAGCCCCAGCATTTT. Translating gives CASSATGNRYSNQPQHF.